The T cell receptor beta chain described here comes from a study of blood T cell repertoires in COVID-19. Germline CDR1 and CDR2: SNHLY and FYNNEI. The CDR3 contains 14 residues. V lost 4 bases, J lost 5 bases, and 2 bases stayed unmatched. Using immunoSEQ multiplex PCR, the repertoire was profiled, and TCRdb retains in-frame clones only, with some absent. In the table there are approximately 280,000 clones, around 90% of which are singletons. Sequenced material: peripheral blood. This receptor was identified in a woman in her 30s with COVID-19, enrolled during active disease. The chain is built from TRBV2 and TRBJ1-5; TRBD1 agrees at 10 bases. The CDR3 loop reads CASSGGTGDQPQHF. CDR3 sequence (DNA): TGTGCCAGCAGTGGAGGGACAGGGGATCAGCCCCAGCATTTT.